This T cell receptor (beta chain) was retrieved from a study of metastatic and nonmetastatic thyroid tumors (dated by TCRdb to 2018 to 2021). Regarding the research as a whole: Repertoires were compared across peripheral blood and tumor or nodule tissue samples from malignant and benign thyroid patients. The paper's findings and limits, for the study overall: TCR beta diversity was reported as significantly higher in malignant tumors than in benign nodules, in both blood and tumor samples.

Library preparation used PCR. This sample was sequenced with an Illumina HiSeq 4000. High-throughput sequencing was used to profile the TCR beta-chain CDR3 region of every patient. Under the source paper's analysis protocol: The researchers built a classifier to tell apart papillary thyroid cancer patients with distant metastasis, based on CDR3 differences among clinicopathological groups. Repertoire diversity was assessed with the Shannon index, and tumor-blood repertoire similarity with the Morisita-Horn index. TCRdb handled the public reads itself, with Q25 trimming in fastp and clone calling in MiXCR, and kept productive beta chains. TCRdb, not the authors, supplied the V and J calls. The sample includes approximately 16,000 clones, with approximately 25% observed a single time. Of the sample, about 13% falls within the top ten clones. No treatment had been received by any patient before thyroid surgery. Using T-cell receptor beta sequencing, the study looked back at clinical samples from patients collected from the early 2010s to the late 2010s.

There are 13 amino acids in the CDR3, from cysteine to phenylalanine inclusive. Left in the record is the CDR3 DNA by itself, 39 bases read in frame from the first base. V lost 3 bases and J lost 2 bases; the stretch between them is 10 bases long. For CDR1 and CDR2, the germline V gene (reference sequence) lists DFQATT and SNEGSKA. Concerning this clone: It lacks a known antigen. Base qualities were left out, and no much larger clone turns up one base away.

Source material: tumor tissue. The origin of this receptor is a male donor with papillary thyroid cancer or a benign thyroid nodule (not recorded which). Some clones in this sample may be carry-over from other donors' samples. The chain is made from TRBV20-1 and TRBJ2-5, and possibly TRBD2, on 5 matching bases. The CDR3 reads as follows: CSARSGSQETQYF. The nucleotide sequence is given as TGCAGTGCTAGGAGCGGATCTCAAGAGACCCAGTACTTC.